Listed here are 27 T cell receptor beta chains from one sample, sequenced in a study of lymphopenia after photon versus proton radiotherapy. Profiled with immunoSEQ multiplex PCR; TCRdb holds only in-frame clones, not every one. The sample lists about 58,000 clones, less than 85% occurring once. The sequencing here drew on peripheral blood, taken from a patient treated with proton-based radiotherapy. The receptors originated from a man in his fifties or sixties with pancreatic cancer.

This chain links TRBV7-9 with TRBJ1-3; tentatively, D is TRBD1 (6 bases). The germline CDR1 and CDR2 sequences are SEHNR and FQNEAQ (reference sequence). The CDR3 covers 14 residues. V was trimmed by 5 bases and J by 3 bases, leaving 11 bases between them. This CDR3 is CASSRGHLGNTIYF. CDR3 nucleotides: TGTGCCAGCAGCCGGGGGCACCTTGGAAACACCATATATTTT.

The rearrangement uses TRBV12-2 and TRBJ2-7; TRBD1, the table's D call, was not compared with the DNA. TRBV12-2 is shown as a pseudogene. This CDR3 comprises 15 residues. The CDR3 protein is CASRSPDRVSYEQYF. DNA of the CDR3: TGTGCAAGTCGCTCCCCGGACAGGGTCTCCTACGAGCAGTACTTC.

The chain couples TRBV7-2 to TRBJ2-5, with TRBD1 matching over 11 bases. The closer fit of TRBJ2-7 to the DNA end suggests the J call may be wrong. Germline assignment: CDR1 SGHTA and CDR2 FQGNSA. The length of the CDR3 is 16 residues. The CDR3: CASSPRGTGGAYEQYF. CDR3 DNA: TGTGCCAGCAGCCCACGAGGGACAGGGGGAGCCTACGAGCAGTACTTC.

The CDR3 DNA follows: TGTGCCAGCAGTTCGGGCACAGGGATGCTGAACACTGAAGCTTTCTTT. This codes for CASSSGTGMLNTEAFF. V and J are TRBV27 and TRBJ1-1; TRBD1 is a possible D gene (6 bases). Germline assignment: CDR1 MNHEY and CDR2 SMNVEV (reference sequence). V was trimmed by 4 bases and J by 0 bases, leaving 15 bases between them. This CDR3 comprises 16 residues.

The sample holds a few counts of this clone. This chain links TRBV2 with TRBJ1-2, with a tentative D call TRBD1 (6 bases). The length of the CDR3 is 13 residues. Germline values: CDR1 SNHLY, CDR2 FYNNEI. Trimming removed 9 bases at V and 1 base at J, with 12 bases between. The CDR3, as DNA: TGTGCCAGTTGGCGGGGGCGTAACTATGGCTACACCTTC. Protein: CASWRGRNYGYTF. The whole variable domain, filled in from reference TRBV2 and TRBJ1-2, reads EPEVTQTPSHQVTQMGQEVILRCVPISNHLYFYWYRQILGQKVEFLVSFYNNEISEKSEIFDDQFSVERPDGSNFTLKIRSTKLEDSAMYFCASWRGRNYGYTFGSGTRLTVV.

The rearrangement uses TRBV28 and TRBJ1-2; no reliable D call. The CDR3 length is 14 residues. The germline V gene encodes CDR1 MDHEN and CDR2 SYDVKM. With 2 bases removed from V and 4 bases from J, the gap between germline ends came to 11 bases. This chain's CDR3 is CASSLVSETYGYTF. In DNA form, the CDR3 reads TGTGCCAGCAGTTTAGTCAGCGAAACCTATGGCTACACCTTC.

The chain is built from TRBV28 and TRBJ1-2; 9 bases are a match to TRBD1. Germline V gives CDR1 MDHEN, CDR2 SYDVKM. The ends lost 5 bases at V and 8 bases at J; junction bases unmatched: 6. The CDR3 runs to 13 residues. In nucleotides, the CDR3 is TGTGCCAGCAGTCTACAGGGGGCCCGCGGCTACACCTTC. Its protein is CASSLQGARGYTF.

The gene calls are TRBV7-9 and TRBJ2-5, with 9 bases fitting TRBD1. CDR1 and CDR2 (germline): SEHNR, FQNEAQ (reference sequence). V was pared by 5 bases and J by 13 bases, with 5 bases of the junction left unmatched. This CDR3 contains 11 residues. The CDR3 bases are TGTGCCAGCAGCGACAGGGGGAGCCCGTACTTC. The encoded protein is CASSDRGSPYF.

This rearrangement joins TRBV7-9 to TRBJ1-4; D gene ambiguous. This CDR3 is 17 amino acids long. V gave up 0 bases and J gave up 3 bases, with 14 bases separating them. Germline V gene lookup returns CDR1 SEHNR and CDR2 FQNEAQ (reference sequence). In DNA form, the CDR3 reads TGTGCCAGCAGCTTAGCGACGGCAGGCCATTCTAATGAAAAACTGTTTTTT. Its translation: CASSLATAGHSNEKLFF.

This clone has only a few counts. The chain joins TRBV28 to TRBJ2-2; 7 nucleotides match TRBD2. Losses at the gene ends were 2 bases for V and 9 bases for J; bases not matched to a gene: 6. Germline V lookup: CDR1 MDHEN, CDR2 SYDVKM. CDR3 length equals 14 residues. CDR3 protein: CASSLLGGSRELFF. The CDR3 nucleotides are TGTGCCAGCAGTTTACTTGGCGGGAGTAGGGAGCTGTTTTTT.

This clone was picked up one time. The chain combines TRBV28 with TRBJ1-1, with no clear D. This CDR3 has 14 amino acids. Germline assignment: CDR1 MDHEN and CDR2 SYDVKM. Deletions cut 3 bases from V and 0 bases from J, with 8 bases between. The CDR3 DNA is TGTGCCAGCAGTTTGTTGCAGTTGAACACTGAAGCTTTCTTT. Amino acid sequence: CASSLLQLNTEAFF.

The chain carries TRBV28 and TRBJ1-1, with TRBD1 as a possible D gene (6 bases). The CDR3 sequence is 14 residues long. Germline V CDR1 and CDR2: MDHEN, SYDVKM. V lost 2 bases to trimming and J lost 1 base, with 8 bases between them. The CDR3 DNA reads TGTGCCAGCAGTTTACTAGGGGGGAACACTGAAGCTTTCTTT. This codes for CASSLLGGNTEAFF.

The chain couples TRBV28 to TRBJ2-5; D may match TRBD1 or TRBD2 (7 bases each). The germline V gene encodes CDR1 MDHEN and CDR2 SYDVKM. V was trimmed by 8 bases and J by 1 base, leaving 11 bases between them. The CDR3 consists of 13 residues. CDR3 nucleotide sequence: TGTGCCAGCCGCAGGGGGGGCCAAGAGACCCAGTACTTC. Its protein is CASRRGGQETQYF. Full variable domain (remainder filled in from reference TRBV28 and TRBJ2-5): DVKVTQSSRYLVKRTGEKVFLECVQDMDHENMFWYRQDPGLGLRLIYFSYDVKMKEKGDIPEGYSVSREKKERFSLILESASTNQTSMYLCASRRGGQETQYFGPGTRLLVL.

This rearrangement joins TRBV2 to TRBJ1-2; possibly TRBD1 for D (6 bases). The V end lost 6 bases, the J end lost 6 bases, and 20 bases lay between the germline ends. Germline values: CDR1 SNHLY, CDR2 FYNNEI. The CDR3 totals 15 residues. The CDR3 sequence is CASSSLNDRFDGYTF. For the CDR3, the DNA is TGTGCCAGCAGCTCTCTAAACGACAGGTTCGATGGCTACACCTTC.

The rearrangement joins TRBV30 to TRBJ2-7; possibly TRBD1 or TRBD2 for D (5 bases each). Trimming shortened V by 3 bases and J by 6 bases, and 21 bases separated the two germline ends. There are 15 residues in the CDR3. CDR1 is GTSNPN, CDR2 SVGIG, per germline (reference sequence). This chain's CDR3 is CAWSDEGARGFEQYF. The CDR3 DNA sequence: TGTGCCTGGAGCGATGAGGGAGCGAGGGGTTTCGAGCAGTACTTC.

This chain uses TRBV11-2 with TRBJ2-1, with D unclear. Trimming stripped 3 bases from V and 0 bases from J, with 9 bases between. CDR3 length: 15 amino acids. CDR1 is SGHAT and CDR2 is FQNNGV in the germline V gene. CDR3 sequence: CASSLDGLSYNEQFF. The CDR3 DNA reads as TGTGCCAGCAGCTTGGACGGTCTCTCCTACAATGAGCAGTTCTTC.

This chain uses TRBV6-6 with TRBJ1-2; 9 nucleotides align to TRBD1. After removal of 8 bases from V and 5 bases from J, the junction contained 15 bases not matched to a gene. Germline-derived CDR1 and CDR2 are MNHNY and SVGAGI (reference sequence). CDR3 length equals 16 residues. CDR3 sequence: CASYSRGQGLIYGYTF. The DNA for the CDR3 is TGTGCCAGCTATTCTCGGGGACAGGGACTTATTTATGGCTACACCTTC.

The rearrangement joins TRBV7-9 to TRBJ2-1; tentative D call: TRBD2 (6 bases). The CDR3 is made up of 15 amino acids. Trimming shortened V by 0 bases and J by 7 bases, and 13 bases separated the two germline ends. Germline CDR1 and CDR2: SEHNR and FQNEAQ (reference sequence). The CDR3 nucleotides read TGTGCCAGCAGCTTAGCCTTTATGCGGGGTAATGAGCAGTTCTTC. Amino acid sequence: CASSLAFMRGNEQFF.

The chain combines TRBV7-3 with TRBJ2-2; D might be TRBD1 or TRBD2, each matching 5 bases. The CDR3 runs to 13 residues. Germline V lookup: CDR1 SGHTA, CDR2 FQGTGA. V was pared by 4 bases and J by 6 bases, with 9 bases between. CDR3 region: CASSSRGAGELFF. The CDR3 nucleotides are TGTGCCAGCAGCTCGAGGGGCGCCGGGGAGCTGTTTTTT.

The count of this clone is one. This chain connects TRBV11-2 to TRBJ1-1, with D possibly matching TRBD1 (5 bases). In germline, CDR1 is SGHAT, CDR2 FQNNGV. The CDR3 runs to 14 residues. The V and J ends lost 6 bases and 1 base respectively, with 12 bases between them. CDR3 nucleotide sequence: TGTGCCAGCAGGGGTAACAGGCGGAACACTGAAGCTTTCTTT. Amino acid sequence: CASRGNRRNTEAFF.

The rearrangement joins TRBV19 to TRBJ2-2; a possible D gene is TRBD2 (6 bases). Germline V lookup: CDR1 LNHDA, CDR2 SQIVND (reference sequence). The length of the CDR3 is 14 residues. V was pared by 10 bases and J by 6 bases, with 18 bases between. CDR3 nucleotides: TGTGCCACCCTCGGGGAGGCGAGGTCCGGGGAGCTGTTTTTT. It is translated as CATLGEARSGELFF.

The rearrangement joins TRBV28 to TRBJ1-2; D might be TRBD1 (6 bases). V was cut by 4 bases and J by 4 bases, with 10 bases left in between. The CDR3 is 13 amino acids. CDR1 MDHEN and CDR2 SYDVKM come from the germline V gene. The DNA of the CDR3 is TGTGCCAGCAGTTCGGGGGCTGCCTATGGCTACACCTTC. Its protein product is CASSSGAAYGYTF.

The chain uses TRBV7-2 and TRBJ2-3; D is uncertain. This CDR3 region has 15 residues. V was pared by 1 base and J by 3 bases, with 11 bases between. The germline V gene has CDR1 SGHTA and CDR2 FQGNSA. CDR3 region: CASSLDVGRTDTQYF. CDR3 DNA: TGTGCCAGCAGCTTAGACGTGGGAAGAACAGATACGCAGTATTTT.

V and J are TRBV10-1 and TRBJ2-7, with D tentatively TRBD1 (7 bases). The CDR3 totals 15 residues. Germline V gene lookup returns CDR1 WNHNN and CDR2 SYGVQD (reference sequence). V lost 6 bases, J lost 3 bases, and 18 bases lay in between. The CDR3 DNA reads as TGCGCCAGCAGGGCGGGACAGAAGTCGTTCTACGAGCAGTACTTC. It codes for CASRAGQKSFYEQYF.

The rearrangement joins TRBV18 to TRBJ1-2; TRBD1 might be the D (5 bases). V lost 3 bases, J lost 8 bases, and 19 bases lay in between. Germline CDR1 is KGHSH and CDR2 is LQKENI. The CDR3 is made up of 15 amino acids. CDR3 nucleotides: TGTGCCAGCTCACCTACACCAGGGACTTTACGCGGCTACACCTTC. Its protein is CASSPTPGTLRGYTF.

J is TRBJ2-2 and V is TRBV7-2; 8 bases match TRBD2. V was pared by 7 bases and J by 6 bases, with 13 bases of the junction left unmatched. Germline loops: CDR1 SGHTA, CDR2 FQGNSA. The CDR3 loop spans 16 amino acids. The CDR3 nucleotides read TGTGCCAGCACCAAGCTAACCGGGAGGGTAGCCGGGGAGCTGTTTTTT. Translating gives CASTKLTGRVAGELFF.

This clone was seen a handful of times. The chain combines TRBV2 with TRBJ2-7; 7 positions match TRBD2. The CDR3 sequence is 14 residues long. V was pared by 6 bases and J by 5 bases, with 10 bases of the junction left unmatched. CDR1 and CDR2 (germline): SNHLY, FYNNEI. The CDR3 loop reads CASSPKTAGDEQYF. DNA of the CDR3: TGTGCCAGCAGCCCCAAGACGGCGGGAGACGAGCAGTACTTC.